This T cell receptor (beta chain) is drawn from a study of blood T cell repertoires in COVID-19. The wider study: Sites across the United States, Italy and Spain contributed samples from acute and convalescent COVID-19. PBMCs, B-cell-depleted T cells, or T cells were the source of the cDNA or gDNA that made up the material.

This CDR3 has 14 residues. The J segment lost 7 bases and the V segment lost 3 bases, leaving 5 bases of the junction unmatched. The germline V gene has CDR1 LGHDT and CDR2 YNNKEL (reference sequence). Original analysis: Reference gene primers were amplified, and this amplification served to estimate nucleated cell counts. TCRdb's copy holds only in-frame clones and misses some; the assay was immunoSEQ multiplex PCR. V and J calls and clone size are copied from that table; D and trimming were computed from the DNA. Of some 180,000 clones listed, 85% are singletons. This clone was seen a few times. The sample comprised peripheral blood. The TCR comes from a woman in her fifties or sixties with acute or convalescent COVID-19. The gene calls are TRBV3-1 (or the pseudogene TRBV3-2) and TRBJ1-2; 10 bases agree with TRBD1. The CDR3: CASSHLRDRGGYTF. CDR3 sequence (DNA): TGTGCCAGCAGCCATCTCCGGGACAGGGGTGGCTACACCTTC.